The text below deals with one T cell receptor beta chain. Sequenced by immunoSEQ multiplex PCR; TCRdb stores in-frame clones only, minus some. The sample records tens of thousands of clones, less than 70% being singletons. This sample was taken from a study of T cells in narcolepsy. V lost 4 bases, J lost 1 base, and 19 bases lay in between. This CDR3 contains 17 residues. Germline values: CDR1 SGHAT, CDR2 FQNNGV. The rearrangement links TRBV11-2 to TRBJ2-5; weak D call: TRBD2 (6 bases). The sequenced sample was memory (CD45RA-) CD4+ T cells from blood. This clonotype originated in a human donor in good health. In DNA, the CDR3 is TGTGCCAGCAGCTCCCCTCCTGGAGGGAGAAGCCAAGAGACCCAGTACTTC. This encodes CASSSPPGGRSQETQYF.